The clone carrying this TCR beta chain has just a few counts. The antigen is unknown. Expressed TCRB transcripts were sequenced because the entire RNA isolate underwent reverse transcription. Produced via immunoSEQ multiplex PCR; TCRdb's table is partial and in-frame only. The table records over 120,000 clones, just over 9% of them present only once. The data stem from a study of beta chain features in type 1 diabetes. About the study: Healthy donors and patients had similar age, gender and cell yields. Study-level points and caveats: Short templates might get an advantage during PCR, and this would be equal in patients and controls.

This CDR3 is 14 amino acids long. Germline loops: CDR1 SEHNR, CDR2 FQNEAQ (reference sequence). V was trimmed by 5 bases and J by 4 bases, leaving 11 bases between them. The chain links TRBV7-9 to TRBJ2-2; D ambiguous. Sequenced input: central memory CD4+ T cells from blood. This receptor was identified in a man aged 18 to 35 in good health. The CDR3 sequence is CASSPTAFTGELFF. In DNA, the CDR3 is TGTGCCAGCAGCCCCACAGCATTCACCGGGGAGCTGTTTTTT. The whole variable domain, remainder taken from reference TRBV7-9 and TRBJ2-2, is DTGVSQNPRHKITKRGQNVTFRCDPISEHNRLYWYRQTLGQGPEFLTYFQNEAQLEKSRLLSDRFSAERPKGSFSTLEIQRTEQGDSAMYLCASSPTAFTGELFFGEGSRLTVL.